This is a list of T cell receptor beta chains from one sample in a study of blood T cell repertoires in COVID-19. This table comes from immunoSEQ multiplex PCR, and its TCRdb copy is limited to in-frame clones, with some not included. The top ten hold approximately 3.7% of the sample, which has 50,000 to 60,000 clones, roughly 86% seen once. The sequencing sample was made of peripheral blood. The receptors originated from a man aged 35 to 55 with COVID-19, enrolled during active disease. Each CDR3 is given with its conserved first and last residue. A D gene is named only where the DNA matches it firmly. Clone size is not always given. Where it is, it says once, few, many or a class for expanded clones.

clone_size j_call v_call d_call cdr3_nt cdr3_aa
- TRBJ2-2 TRBV6-5 - TGTGCCAGCACCAGACAGGCCCCCGACACCGGGGAGCTGTTTTTT CASTRQAPDTGELFF
- TRBJ2-1 TRBV6-4 TRBD2 TGTGCCAGCAGTGATCCGCTGGGACTAGCGGTCTCCTACAATGAGCAGTTCTTC CASSDPLGLAVSYNEQFF
- TRBJ1-4 TRBV12-3/TRBV12-4 - TGTGCCAGCAGTCCCCCAAATGAAAAACTGTTTTTT CASSPPNEKLFF
- TRBJ1-3 TRBV5-1 TRBD1 TGCGCCAGCAGCTTAGACAGGGTCTCTGGAAACACCATATATTTT CASSLDRVSGNTIYF
- TRBJ1-5 TRBV9 - TGTGCCAGCAGCGTAGGGTCCGGGAATCAGCCCCAGCATTTT CASSVGSGNQPQHF
- TRBJ2-4 TRBV30 TRBD1 TGTGCCTGGAGTTACCGGGACAGGGTAAACATTCAGTACTTC CAWSYRDRVNIQYF
- TRBJ2-2 TRBV2 - TGTGCCAGCAGTGAAGGTAGCGGCGGACTCTACACCGGGGAGCTGTTTTTT CASSEGSGGLYTGELFF
- TRBJ1-1 TRBV18 - TGTGCCAGCTCACTTCTGGACACAGAAGCTTTCTTT CASSLLDTEAFF
- TRBJ2-5 TRBV6-1 - TGTGCCAGCAGTGAAAGTAGAGAGACCCAGTACTTC CASSESRETQYF
- TRBJ1-1 TRBV5-1 - TGCGCCAGCAGCTTGGGGGGCCTTAGGACTGAAGCTTTCTTT CASSLGGLRTEAFF
- TRBJ2-1 TRBV2 TRBD2 TGTGCCAGCAGTGAGCTGGCTAGCGGAGTCTACAATGAGCAGTTCTTC CASSELASGVYNEQFF
- TRBJ2-1 TRBV3-1/TRBV3-2 TRBD2 TGTGCCAGCAGCTCGCTAGCGGGGGGAGATGAGCAGTTCTTC CASSSLAGGDEQFF
once TRBJ1-1 TRBV21-1 - TGTGCCAGCAGCGCCTATCGAACGGGACAGTCGATGAACACTGAAGCTTTCTTT CASSAYRTGQSMNTEAFF
- TRBJ1-1 TRBV23-1 TRBD1 TGCGCCAGCAGTCAATGGGACAGGGGGGGCACTGAAGCTTTCTTT CASSQWDRGGTEAFF
- TRBJ2-2 TRBV5-1 - TGCGCCAGCAGCTTGGGGGGGGCGAACACCGGGGAGCTGTTTTTT CASSLGGANTGELFF
- TRBJ2-5 TRBV15 TRBD2 TGTGCCACCAGCAGAGACGGGAGAGGACTAGCGGGAGTTCCTGGTCAAGAGACCCAGTACTTC CATSRDGRGLAGVPGQETQYF
- TRBJ1-2 TRBV5-1 TRBD1 TGCGCCAGCAGCTTGGGGACAGGAACTTATGGCTACACCTTC CASSLGTGTYGYTF
- TRBJ2-7 TRBV18 - TGTGCCAGCTCACCACCGCTAGGGGGCGAAGCGGGAGCCTACGAGCAGTACTTC CASSPPLGGEAGAYEQYF
few TRBJ2-7 TRBV2 TRBD1 TGTGCCAGCAGCGAGCGGACAGGGATCTCCTACGAGCAGTACTTC CASSERTGISYEQYF
- TRBJ2-7 TRBV27 - TGTGCCAGCTGTTCCCCAGAACTAGTAGGCCACGATGAGCAGTACTTC CASCSPELVGHDEQYF
once TRBJ1-6 TRBV11-3 - TGTGCCAGCAGCTTAGATCTGGGCAGGAGGGGTTCACCCCTCCACTTT CASSLDLGRRGSPLHF
- TRBJ2-7 TRBV5-1 - TGCGCCAGCAGCCTACAACAGGGTCCCGGGGAGCAGTACTTC CASSLQQGPGEQYF
- TRBJ2-1 TRBV10-3 - TGTGCCACTTCCCGGTGGGGGGAGGCGGGTCGCAATGAGCAGTTCTTC CATSRWGEAGRNEQFF
once TRBJ2-3 TRBV29-1 - TGCAGCGCCCGCTATTCAGATACGCAGTATTTT CSARYSDTQYF
- TRBJ2-4 TRBV2 TRBD2 TGTGCCAGCAGTCTAGTAGCGGGGACAGCCAAAAACATTCAGTACTTC CASSLVAGTAKNIQYF
- TRBJ2-7 TRBV12-3/TRBV12-4 - TGTGCCAGCAGTCCGGGGTTTCGGGACGAGCAGTACTTC CASSPGFRDEQYF
- TRBJ1-4 TRBV30 TRBD1 TGTGCCTGGAGTGCTTTACCGGGACAGTCTGAAAAACTGTTTTTT CAWSALPGQSEKLFF
- TRBJ2-7 TRBV27 - TGTGCCAGCAGCCTTCTCCCTCGGGGCTACGAGCAGTACTTC CASSLLPRGYEQYF
- TRBJ2-6 TRBV5-1 - TGCGCCAGCAGCCAGGACAGTAGGGCCAACGTCCTGACTTTC CASSQDSRANVLTF
- TRBJ1-1 TRBV30 - TGTGCCTGGAGTGTGGGGGGAACTGAAGCTTTCTTT CAWSVGGTEAFF
- TRBJ1-3 TRBV7-9 - TGTGCCAGCAGCAAGACATTGAGCTCTGGAAACACCATATATTTT CASSKTLSSGNTIYF
- TRBJ1-5 TRBV27 - TGTGCCAGCAGTTTAAGGGAGACAGGTAATCAGCCCCAGCATTTT CASSLRETGNQPQHF
- TRBJ2-5 TRBV5-1 TRBD2 TGCGCCAGCAGCTTGGTCGTTTCCGGGGGGGAGACCCAGTACTTC CASSLVVSGGETQYF
- TRBJ2-1 TRBV28 - TGTGCCAGCATTGGGGGGGCATTTCGGTCCAATGAGCAGTTCTTC CASIGGAFRSNEQFF
- TRBJ1-6 TRBV6-5 - TGTGCCAGCAGTAAACAGGGCCATAATTCACCCCTCCACTTT CASSKQGHNSPLHF
- TRBJ2-7 TRBV19 - TGTGCCAGTACCCTAACCGGGATGGTCCACGAGCAGTACTTC CASTLTGMVHEQYF
few TRBJ1-3 TRBV5-8 - TGTGCCAGCAGCTTGGAGAGACGGAGTTTCGATTTT CASSLERRSFDF
- TRBJ2-1 TRBV7-8 TRBD1 TGTGCCAGCAGCTCCTGGACAGGGTCACTAGCAACGAATGAGCAGTTCTTC CASSSWTGSLATNEQFF
- TRBJ1-2 TRBV28 - TGTGCCAGCAAACCCCCGTCTAATGGCTACACCTTC CASKPPSNGYTF
- TRBJ2-7 TRBV4-1 - TGCGCCAGCAGCCTTCGACAGACCGGGTACGAGCAGTACTTC CASSLRQTGYEQYF
- TRBJ2-5 TRBV10-3 - TGTGCCTCCCAAGGACAGGGAGGGAGAGAGACCCAGTACTTC CASQGQGGRETQYF
- TRBJ2-3 TRBV3-1/TRBV3-2 TRBD2 TGTGCCAGCAGCCAAGATGTGGCGGGAGGGCCCCGAGGGGATACGCAGTATTTT CASSQDVAGGPRGDTQYF
- TRBJ1-1 TRBV7-4 TRBD1 TGTGCCAGCAGCTTAGCTTTGACCCCAGGGACAGGTCAAGCTACGAACACTGAAGCTTTCTTT CASSLALTPGTGQATNTEAFF
- TRBJ2-3 TRBV4-2 - TGTGCCAGCAGCCCCCCGGGGACAGATACGCAGTATTTT CASSPPGTDTQYF
- TRBJ1-6 TRBV11-3 - TGTGCCAGCAGCTTAGAGGGGGCGGATTATAATTCACCCCTCCACTTT CASSLEGADYNSPLHF
- TRBJ2-1 TRBV11-2 TRBD1 TGTGCCACCGACAGGGCTAACTACAATGAGCAGTTCTTC CATDRANYNEQFF
- TRBJ2-7 TRBV12-5 - TGTGCTAGTGGTTTGGTTTCCGGTCCCTCCTACGAGCAGTACTTC CASGLVSGPSYEQYF
- TRBJ2-1 TRBV28 - TGTGCCAGCAGCTTTACCACCGGGGATTCCTACAATGAGCAGTTCTTC CASSFTTGDSYNEQFF
- TRBJ2-1 TRBV19 TRBD2 TGTGCCAGTAGTATTTGGGCCAACGGGGGGGATAATGAGCAGTTCTTC CASSIWANGGDNEQFF
once TRBJ2-1 TRBV6-6 TRBD2 TGTGCCAGCAGCCAACTAGCGGCCTACAATGAGCAGTTCTTC CASSQLAAYNEQFF
- TRBJ2-7 TRBV27 - TGTGCCAGCAGTTTATCGACCCGGCGGGACGAGCAGTACTTC CASSLSTRRDEQYF
- TRBJ2-7 TRBV7-3 TRBD2 TGTGCCAGCAGCTTAAGTCCGGGAGGGCCGGTCGAGCAGTACTTC CASSLSPGGPVEQYF
- TRBJ1-1 TRBV5-6 TRBD1 TGTGCCAGCAGCAGACAGGGGGCGACTGAAGCTTTCTTT CASSRQGATEAFF